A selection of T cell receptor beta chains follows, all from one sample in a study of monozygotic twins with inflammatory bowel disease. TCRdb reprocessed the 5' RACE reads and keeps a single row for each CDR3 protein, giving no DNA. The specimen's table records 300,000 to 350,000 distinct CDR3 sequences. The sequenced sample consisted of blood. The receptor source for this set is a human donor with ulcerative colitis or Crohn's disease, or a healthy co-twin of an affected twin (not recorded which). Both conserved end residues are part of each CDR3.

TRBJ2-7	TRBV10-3	CAIREGQGEQYF
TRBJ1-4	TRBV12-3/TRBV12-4	CASRKDRDATNEKLFF
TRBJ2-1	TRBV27	CASSFSVGQANNEQFF
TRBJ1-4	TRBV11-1	CASSLDGTAAATNEKLFF
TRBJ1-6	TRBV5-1	CASSLAVNSDSPLHF
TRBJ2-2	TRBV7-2	CASSSAGQGTGELFF
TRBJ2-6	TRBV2	CASRTLRGTGANVLTF
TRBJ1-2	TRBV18	CASSRYEEANYGYTF
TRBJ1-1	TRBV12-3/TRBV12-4	CASSSRDTEAFF
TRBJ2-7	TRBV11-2	CASSLDFVRDASSYEQYF
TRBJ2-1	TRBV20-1	CSYQRGDNEQFF
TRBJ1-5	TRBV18	CASSPRAGGESQPQHF
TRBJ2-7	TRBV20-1	CSATAGLVSEQYF
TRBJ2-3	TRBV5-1	CASSNRGQGLADTQYF
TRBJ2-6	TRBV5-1	CASATGGTGANVLTF
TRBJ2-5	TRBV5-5	CASSITTETQYF
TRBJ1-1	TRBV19	CASSIMDGTEAFF
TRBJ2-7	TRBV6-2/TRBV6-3	CASSRSGTLSYEQYF
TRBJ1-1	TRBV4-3	CASSLSRGQGGRMNTEAFF
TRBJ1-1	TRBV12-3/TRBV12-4	CASSTGGWDTEAFF
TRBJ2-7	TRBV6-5	CASSYSDGRAYEQYF
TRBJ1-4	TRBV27	CASSLSGAGRKLFF
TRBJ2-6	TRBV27	CASSLLESGRAGANVLTF
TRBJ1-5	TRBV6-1	CASSTGTGGAGLTQPQHF
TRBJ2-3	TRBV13	CASSPGTGEDTQYF
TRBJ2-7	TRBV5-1	CASSDGLAYEQYF
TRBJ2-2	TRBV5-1	CASSLHRLAGELFF
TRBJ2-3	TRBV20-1	CSARPAGRPLADTQYF
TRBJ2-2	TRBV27	CASSFSLPRYTGELFF
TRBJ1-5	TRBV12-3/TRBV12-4	CASSDSNSNQPQHF
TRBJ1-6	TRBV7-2	CASRRGGGGSYNSPLHF